The 19 T cell receptor beta chains below come from one sample, sequenced in a study of shared clonotypes between healthy human individuals. TCRdb's copy holds only in-frame clones and misses some; the assay was immunoSEQ multiplex PCR. This sample has about 1 million clones, with around 75% found just once. Sample: memory CD4+ T cells sorted from blood. Indicated subset: CD45RA-negative fraction. These receptors came from a man aged 18 to 29 in good health.

This sequence joins TRBV5-1 and TRBJ1-2; tentative D call: TRBD1 (6 bases). From germline, CDR1 is SGHRS and CDR2 YFSETQ. Trimming removed 4 bases from V and 4 bases from J, with 17 bases in between. The CDR3 consists of 15 residues. CDR3 protein: CASSISQGSGYGYTF. DNA of the CDR3: TGCGCCAGCAGCATCTCACAGGGATCGGGCTATGGCTACACCTTC.

This clone was seen only once. The V call is TRBV28, the J call TRBJ1-4; 8 bases align to TRBD1. The trim removed 5 bases at V and 8 bases at J, leaving 10 bases unmatched. The germline gives CDR1 MDHEN, CDR2 SYDVKM. The CDR3 runs to 15 residues. The CDR3 loop reads CASSLTGGRGEKLFF. CDR3 DNA: TGTGCCAGCAGTCTCACAGGGGGTCGGGGAGAAAAACTGTTTTTT.

In DNA, the CDR3 is TGCAGTGCTAGACGCCTAACAGAGCTGTTTTTT. Protein: CSARRLTELFF. The rearrangement uses TRBV20-1 and TRBJ2-2; D remains ambiguous. Per germline, CDR1 DFQATT and CDR2 SNEGSKA (reference sequence). V gave up 2 bases and J gave up 11 bases, with 9 bases separating them. CDR3 length equals 11 residues.

The count of this clone is one. This chain joins TRBV30 and TRBJ2-7; 7 bases agree with TRBD1. In germline, CDR1 is GTSNPN, CDR2 SVGIG (reference sequence). J lost 3 bases, V lost 5 bases, and 7 bases had no gene match. The CDR3 has 13 residues. The CDR3 bases are TGTGCCTGGGACCGGGACAGAGACTACGAGCAGTACTTC. It codes for CAWDRDRDYEQYF.

This sequence joins TRBV15 and TRBJ2-1, with 15 bases lining up with TRBD2. Trimming at V came to 0 bases and at J to 10 bases, leaving 7 bases not matched to a gene. This CDR3 comprises 17 residues. Germline V gives CDR1 LNHNV, CDR2 YYDKDF (reference sequence). The CDR3 sequence is CATSREPEGLAGGEQFF. CDR3 sequence (DNA): TGTGCCACCAGCAGAGAGCCAGAAGGACTAGCGGGGGGGGAGCAGTTCTTC.

Comments on this clone: Other DNA sequences in the same sample also yield this CDR3. The rearrangement joins TRBV5-1 to TRBJ2-7; TRBD2 aligns across 7 bases. Unmatched junction bases numbered 5, after V lost 4 bases and J lost 1 base. The CDR3 covers 14 residues. Germline V gene sequence: CDR1 SGHRS, CDR2 YFSETQ. In DNA form, the CDR3 reads TGCGCCAGCAGCCCCGCCGGGGGGTCCTACGAGCAGTACTTC. Translated, it gives CASSPAGGSYEQYF.

The chain is built from TRBV4-1 and TRBJ2-5; D perhaps matches TRBD1 (5 bases). Per germline, CDR1 MGHRA and CDR2 YSYEKL. V lost 0 bases and J 5 bases, leaving 13 bases between the germline ends. CDR3 length: 15 amino acids. In DNA, the CDR3 is TGCGCCAGCAGCCAAGATGGCAGGGATGTTGAGACCCAGTACTTC. Residues: CASSQDGRDVETQYF.

The J gene is TRBJ2-1, the V gene TRBV7-2; TRBD2 agrees at 8 bases. Germline CDR1 and CDR2: SGHTA and FQGNSA. This CDR3 has 17 amino acids. Trimming at V came to 1 base and at J to 2 bases, leaving 7 bases not matched to a gene. The CDR3: CASSLGASGYAYNEQFF. CDR3 DNA sequence: TGTGCCAGCAGCTTAGGGGCTAGCGGGTATGCCTACAATGAGCAGTTCTTC.

This sequence joins TRBV4-3 and TRBJ1-1, with 7 bases identical to TRBD1. This CDR3 contains 14 residues. The germline V gene encodes CDR1 LGHNA and CDR2 YSLEER. With V trimmed by 0 bases and J by 4 bases, 2 bases remained unmatched. The CDR3 DNA reads as TGCGCCAGCAGCCAAGAGCCAGGGGGCACTGAAGCTTTCTTT. It encodes CASSQEPGGTEAFF.

The rearrangement joins TRBV29-1 to TRBJ2-5; TRBD2 matches 16 bases. The CDR3 loop spans 15 amino acids. Per germline, CDR1 SQVTM and CDR2 ANQGSEA. V dropped 6 bases and J dropped 3; count of bases not matched to a gene: 4. The CDR3 nucleotides are TGCAGCGTCTCCGGGACTAGCGGGAGGGAAGAGACCCAGTACTTC. It translates to CSVSGTSGREETQYF.

The chain employs TRBV21-1 and TRBJ1-4; TRBD1 reflects the table's D call only, with no check against the DNA. TRBV21-1 is flagged as a pseudogene. The CDR3 has 15 residues. The DNA for the CDR3 is TGTGCCAGCCTAGAGAACGGCAGGGGTAATGAAAAACTGTTTTTT. Translated: CASLENGRGNEKLFF.

The chain has TRBV7-2 and TRBJ2-5; no definite D call. Between the trimmed V and J ends, which lost 1 base and 1 base, there was a span of 10 bases. This CDR3 spans 15 amino acids. Germline values: CDR1 SGHTA, CDR2 FQGNSA. The CDR3 protein is CASSLVLGIQETQYF. DNA of the CDR3: TGTGCCAGCAGCTTAGTTTTGGGGATCCAAGAGACCCAGTACTTC.

This clone appeared a few times. The chain recombines TRBV5-6 with TRBJ1-2, with D unclear. Germline-derived CDR1 and CDR2 are SGHDT and YYEEEE. There are 15 residues in the CDR3. V was trimmed by 0 bases and J by 5 bases, leaving 14 bases between them. Here the CDR3 reads CASSLVAETRYGYTF. The CDR3 DNA is TGTGCCAGCAGCTTGGTGGCAGAGACTAGGTATGGCTACACCTTC.

The genes are TRBV6-5 and TRBJ2-2, with 10 bases identical to TRBD1. V lost 6 bases to trimming and J lost 2 bases; unmatched junction nucleotides: 3. The CDR3 length is 15 residues. Germline V gives CDR1 MNHEY, CDR2 SVGAGI. Here the CDR3 reads CASRRDRGNTGELFF. The CDR3 nucleotides read TGTGCCAGCAGAAGGGACAGGGGCAACACCGGGGAGCTGTTTTTT.

The CDR3: CAWMLEGINTEAFF. The CDR3 coding sequence is TGTGCCTGGATGTTGGAGGGGATTAACACTGAAGCTTTCTTT. The gene calls are TRBV30 and TRBJ1-1, with a possible D match to TRBD1 (5 bases). Germline V gene sequence: CDR1 GTSNPN, CDR2 SVGIG (reference sequence). The CDR3 covers 14 residues. V shed 4 bases and J shed 2 bases, with 14 bases lying between them. The full variable domain, its missing parts supplied by reference TRBV30 and TRBJ1-1, is SQTIHQWPATLVQPVGSPLSLECTVEGTSNPNLYWYRQAAGRGLQLLFYSVGIGQISSEVPQNLSASRPQDRQFILSSKKLLLSDSGFYLCAWMLEGINTEAFFGQGTRLTVV.

The chain links TRBV7-2 to TRBJ2-3, with TRBD2 matching 8 bases. Losses at the gene ends were 2 bases for V and 7 bases for J; bases not matched to a gene: 11. From germline, CDR1 is SGHTA and CDR2 FQGNSA. This CDR3 has 16 residues. CDR3 nucleotide sequence: TGTGCCAGCAGCTTAAGAATCAGCGGGGGTCGCTATACGCAGTATTTT. Its translation: CASSLRISGGRYTQYF.

This sequence joins TRBV7-3 and TRBJ2-2; 7 nucleotides align to TRBD2. Germline CDR1 is SGHTA and CDR2 is FQGTGA. Trimming at V came to 5 bases and at J to 4 bases, leaving 7 bases not matched to a gene. This CDR3 has 15 residues. Written as DNA, the CDR3 is TGTGCCAGCAGCCCCTTAGCGGGTCCCACCGGGGAGCTGTTTTTT. Its protein is CASSPLAGPTGELFF.

The chain employs TRBV5-1 and TRBJ2-4; D is possibly TRBD1 (6 bases). The CDR3 is made up of 16 amino acids. The V end lost 0 bases, the J end lost 1 base, and 11 bases lay between the germline ends. Germline loops: CDR1 SGHRS, CDR2 YFSETQ. This CDR3 is CASSLGQGTAKNIQYF. The CDR3 DNA follows: TGCGCCAGCAGCTTGGGGCAGGGGACCGCCAAAAACATTCAGTACTTC.

This clone appeared once. This chain uses TRBV7-3 with TRBJ2-5; 7 nucleotides match TRBD1. This CDR3 has 13 amino acids. Looked up from germline, CDR1 is SGHTA and CDR2 is FQGTGA. J lost 2 bases, V lost 5 bases, and 2 bases had no gene match. CDR3: CASSQDRQETQYF. As DNA, the CDR3 is TGTGCCAGCAGCCAGGACAGGCAAGAGACCCAGTACTTC.